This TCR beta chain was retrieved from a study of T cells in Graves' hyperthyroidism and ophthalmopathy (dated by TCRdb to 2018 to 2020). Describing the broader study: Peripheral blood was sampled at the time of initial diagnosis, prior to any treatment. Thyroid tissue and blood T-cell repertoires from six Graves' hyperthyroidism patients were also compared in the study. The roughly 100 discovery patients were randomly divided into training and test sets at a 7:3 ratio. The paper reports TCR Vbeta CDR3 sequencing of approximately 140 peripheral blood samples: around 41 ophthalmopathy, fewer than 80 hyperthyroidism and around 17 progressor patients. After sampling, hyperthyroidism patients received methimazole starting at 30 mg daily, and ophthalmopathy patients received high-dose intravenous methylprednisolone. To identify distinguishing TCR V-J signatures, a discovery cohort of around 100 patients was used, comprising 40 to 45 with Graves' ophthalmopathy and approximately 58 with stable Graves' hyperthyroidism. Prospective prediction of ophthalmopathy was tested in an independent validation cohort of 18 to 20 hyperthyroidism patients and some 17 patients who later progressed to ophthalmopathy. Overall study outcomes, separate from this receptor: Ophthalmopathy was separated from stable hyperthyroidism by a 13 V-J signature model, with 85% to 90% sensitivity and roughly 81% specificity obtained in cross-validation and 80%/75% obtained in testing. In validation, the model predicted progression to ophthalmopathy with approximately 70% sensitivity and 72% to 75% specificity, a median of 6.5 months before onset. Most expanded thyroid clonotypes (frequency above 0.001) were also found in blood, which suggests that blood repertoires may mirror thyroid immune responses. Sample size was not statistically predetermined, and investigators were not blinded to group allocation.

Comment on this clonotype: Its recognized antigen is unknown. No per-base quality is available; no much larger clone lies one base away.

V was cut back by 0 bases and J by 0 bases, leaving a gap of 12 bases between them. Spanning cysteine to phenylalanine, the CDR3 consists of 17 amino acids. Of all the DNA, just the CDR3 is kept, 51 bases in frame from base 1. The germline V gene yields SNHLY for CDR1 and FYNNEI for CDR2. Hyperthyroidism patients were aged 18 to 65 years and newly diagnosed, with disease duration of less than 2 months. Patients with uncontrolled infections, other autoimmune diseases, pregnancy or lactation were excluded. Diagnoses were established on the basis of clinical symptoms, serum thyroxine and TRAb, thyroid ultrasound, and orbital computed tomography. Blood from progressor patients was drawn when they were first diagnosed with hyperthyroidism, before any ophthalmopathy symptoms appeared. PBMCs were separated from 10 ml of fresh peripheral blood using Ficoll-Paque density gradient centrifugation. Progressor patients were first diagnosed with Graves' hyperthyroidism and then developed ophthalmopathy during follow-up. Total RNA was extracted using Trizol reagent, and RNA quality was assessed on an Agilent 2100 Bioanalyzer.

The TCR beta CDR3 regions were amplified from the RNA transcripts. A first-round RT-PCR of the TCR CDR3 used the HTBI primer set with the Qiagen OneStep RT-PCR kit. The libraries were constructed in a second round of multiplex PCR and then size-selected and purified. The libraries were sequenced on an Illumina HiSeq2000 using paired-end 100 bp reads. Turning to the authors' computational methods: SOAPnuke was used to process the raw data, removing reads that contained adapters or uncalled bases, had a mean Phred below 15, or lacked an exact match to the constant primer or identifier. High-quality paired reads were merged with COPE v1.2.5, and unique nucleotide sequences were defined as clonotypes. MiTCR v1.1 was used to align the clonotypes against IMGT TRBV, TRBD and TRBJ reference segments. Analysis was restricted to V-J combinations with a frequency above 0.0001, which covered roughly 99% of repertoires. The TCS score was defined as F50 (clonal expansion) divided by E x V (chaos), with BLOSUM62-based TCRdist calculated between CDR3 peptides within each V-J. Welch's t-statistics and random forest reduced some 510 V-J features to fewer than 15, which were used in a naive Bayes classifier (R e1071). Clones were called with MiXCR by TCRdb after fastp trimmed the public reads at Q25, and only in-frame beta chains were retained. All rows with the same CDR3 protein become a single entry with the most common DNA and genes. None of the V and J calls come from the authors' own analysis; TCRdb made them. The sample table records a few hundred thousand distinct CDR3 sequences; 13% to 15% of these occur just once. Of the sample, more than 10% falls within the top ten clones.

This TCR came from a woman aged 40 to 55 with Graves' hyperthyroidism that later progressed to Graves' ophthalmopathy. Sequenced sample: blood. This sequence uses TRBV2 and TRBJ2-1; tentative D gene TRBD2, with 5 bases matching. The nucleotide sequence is TGTGCCAGCAGTGAAGCGGTGGAGGAGAGCTCCTACAATGAGCAGTTCTTC. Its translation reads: CASSEAVEESSYNEQFF.